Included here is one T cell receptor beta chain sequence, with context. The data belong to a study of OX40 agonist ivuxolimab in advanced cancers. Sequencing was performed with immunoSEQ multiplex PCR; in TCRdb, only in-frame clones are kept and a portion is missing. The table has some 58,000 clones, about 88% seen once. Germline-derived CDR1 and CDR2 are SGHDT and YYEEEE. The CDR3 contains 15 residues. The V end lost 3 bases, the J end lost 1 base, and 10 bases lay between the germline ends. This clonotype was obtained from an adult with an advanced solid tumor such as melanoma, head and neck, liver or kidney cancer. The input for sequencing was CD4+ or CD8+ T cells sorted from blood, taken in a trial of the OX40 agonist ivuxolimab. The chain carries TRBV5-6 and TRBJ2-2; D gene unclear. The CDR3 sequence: CASSYLAVNTGELFF. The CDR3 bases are TGTGCCAGCAGCTACTTAGCCGTGAACACCGGGGAGCTGTTTTTT.